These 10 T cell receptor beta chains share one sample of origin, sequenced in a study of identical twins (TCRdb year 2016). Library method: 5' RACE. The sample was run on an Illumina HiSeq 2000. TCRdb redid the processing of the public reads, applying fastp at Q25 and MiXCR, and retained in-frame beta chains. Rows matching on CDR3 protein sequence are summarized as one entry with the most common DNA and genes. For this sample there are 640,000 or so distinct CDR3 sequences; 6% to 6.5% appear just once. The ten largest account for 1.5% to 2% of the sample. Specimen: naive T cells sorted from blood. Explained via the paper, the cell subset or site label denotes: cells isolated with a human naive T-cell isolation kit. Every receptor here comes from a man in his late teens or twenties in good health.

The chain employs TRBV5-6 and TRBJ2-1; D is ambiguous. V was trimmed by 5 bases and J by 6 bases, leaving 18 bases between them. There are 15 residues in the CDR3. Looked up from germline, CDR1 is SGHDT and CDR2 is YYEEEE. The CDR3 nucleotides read TGTGCCAGCAGTCTGGGCCTAAGCCTTCGCAATGAGCAGTTCTTC. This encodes CASSLGLSLRNEQFF.

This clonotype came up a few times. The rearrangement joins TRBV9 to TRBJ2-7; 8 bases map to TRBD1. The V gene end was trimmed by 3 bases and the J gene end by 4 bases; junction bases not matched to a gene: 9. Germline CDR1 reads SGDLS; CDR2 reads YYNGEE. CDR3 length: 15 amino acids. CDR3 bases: TGTGCCAGCAGCGCTTCTGACAGGGGTGAATACGAGCAGTACTTC. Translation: CASSASDRGEYEQYF.

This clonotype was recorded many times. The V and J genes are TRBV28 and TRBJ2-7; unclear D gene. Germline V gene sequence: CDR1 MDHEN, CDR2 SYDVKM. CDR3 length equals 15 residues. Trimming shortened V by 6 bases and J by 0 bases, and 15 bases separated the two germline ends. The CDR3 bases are TGTGCCAGCAGGGTACTTCAGGACGGCTCCTACGAGCAGTACTTC. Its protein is CASRVLQDGSYEQYF.

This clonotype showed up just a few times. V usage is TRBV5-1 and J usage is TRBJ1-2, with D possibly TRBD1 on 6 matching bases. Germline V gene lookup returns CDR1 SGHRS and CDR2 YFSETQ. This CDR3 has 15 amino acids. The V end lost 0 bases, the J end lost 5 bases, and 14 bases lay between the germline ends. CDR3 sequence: CASSLEFAGDYGYTF. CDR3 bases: TGCGCCAGCAGCTTGGAGTTTGCAGGGGATTATGGCTACACCTTC.

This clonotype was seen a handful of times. The CDR3 DNA follows: TGTGCCAGCAGCGTAGGTGCGTGGCCAGCCACCGGGGAGCTGTTTTTT. Its protein is CASSVGAWPATGELFF. J is TRBJ2-2 and V is TRBV9; D gene ambiguous. The CDR3 is 16 amino acids. Germline lookup yields CDR1 SGDLS and CDR2 YYNGEE. V was shortened by 0 bases and J by 4 bases, with 13 bases between the two germline ends.

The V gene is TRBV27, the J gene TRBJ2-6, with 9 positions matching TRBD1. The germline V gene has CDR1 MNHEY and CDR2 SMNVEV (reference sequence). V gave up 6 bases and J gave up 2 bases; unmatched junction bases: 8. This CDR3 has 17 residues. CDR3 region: CASRKTGGMPGANVLTF. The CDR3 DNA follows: TGTGCCAGCAGAAAGACAGGGGGGATGCCTGGGGCCAACGTCCTGACTTTC. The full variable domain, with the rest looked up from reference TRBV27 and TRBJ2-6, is EAQVTQNPRYLITVTGKKLTVTCSQNMNHEYMSWYRQDPGLGLRQIYYSMNVEVTDKGDVPEGYKVSRKEKRNFPLILESPSPNQTSLYFCASRKTGGMPGANVLTFGAGSRLTVL.

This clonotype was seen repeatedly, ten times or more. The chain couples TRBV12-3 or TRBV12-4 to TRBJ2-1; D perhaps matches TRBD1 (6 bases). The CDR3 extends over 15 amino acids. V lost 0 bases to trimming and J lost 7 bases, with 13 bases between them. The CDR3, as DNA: TGTGCCAGCAGTTTAGCGGCGCAGGGGTTTAATGAGCAGTTCTTC. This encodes CASSLAAQGFNEQFF.

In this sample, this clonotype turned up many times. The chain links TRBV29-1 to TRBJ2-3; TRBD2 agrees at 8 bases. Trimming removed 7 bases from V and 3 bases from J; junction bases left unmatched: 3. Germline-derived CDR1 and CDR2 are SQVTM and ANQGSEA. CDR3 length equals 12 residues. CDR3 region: CSGLAPTDTQYF. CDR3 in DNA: TGCAGCGGACTAGCGCCAACAGATACGCAGTATTTT.

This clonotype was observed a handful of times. CDR3 nucleotide sequence: TGCGCCAGCAGCTTGGCCGAGGAGGGGGCGTTGGGAGAGACCCAGTACTTC. Protein product: CASSLAEEGALGETQYF. The rearrangement links TRBV5-1 to TRBJ2-5; D is perhaps TRBD1 (7 bases). The germline V gene has CDR1 SGHRS and CDR2 YFSETQ. V lost 0 bases, J lost 4 bases, and 19 bases lay in between. This CDR3 spans 17 amino acids.

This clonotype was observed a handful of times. The CDR3 loop is CASSRSGRGKNEQFF. The CDR3, as DNA: TGTGCCAGCAGTCGTAGCGGGAGGGGGAAGAATGAGCAGTTCTTC. The genes are TRBV11-2 and TRBJ2-1; 11 nucleotides match TRBD2. The V gene end was trimmed by 6 bases and the J gene end by 7 bases; junction bases not matched to a gene: 8. Per germline, CDR1 SGHAT and CDR2 FQNNGV. There are 15 residues in the CDR3.